Listed below are T cell receptor beta chains from one sample, sequenced in a study of human T cells and chemical hapten exposure. From the reads, TCRdb called clonotypes with MiXCR, one entry per CDR3 protein. Here the sample spans around 120,000 distinct CDR3 sequences, over 6.5% being singletons. Sequencing was performed on whole blood. All receptors derive from a human donor in good health. Some clones in this sample may be carry-over from other donors' samples. Both conserved end residues are part of each CDR3. A D gene is named only where the DNA matches it firmly. The size entry is marked missing in some rows and otherwise reads once, few, many or a size class.

abundance: few
v_gene: TRBV6-1
j_gene: TRBJ2-3
d_gene: -
CDR3aa: CASSERRFESGRITDTQYF
CDR3nt: TGTGCCAGCAGTGAACGACGATTCGAAAGCGGGCGAATCACAGATACGCAGTATTTT

abundance: -
v_gene: TRBV7-2
j_gene: TRBJ2-3
d_gene: -
CDR3aa: CASSLFAGSTDTQYF
CDR3nt: TGTGCCAGCAGCTTATTCGCGGGGAGCACAGATACGCAGTATTTT

abundance: -
v_gene: TRBV18
j_gene: TRBJ2-1
d_gene: -
CDR3aa: CASSPQLDKTYNEQFF
CDR3nt: TGTGCCAGCTCACCGCAGCTGGACAAGACCTACAATGAGCAGTTCTTC

abundance: many
v_gene: TRBV6-4
j_gene: TRBJ1-5
d_gene: -
CDR3aa: CASSDSENQPQHF
CDR3nt: TGTGCCAGCAGTGACTCGGAAAATCAGCCCCAGCATTTT

abundance: few
v_gene: TRBV5-1
j_gene: TRBJ2-3
d_gene: TRBD1
CDR3aa: CASSLGDSTTDTQYF
CDR3nt: TGCGCCAGCAGCTTAGGGGACAGTACTACAGATACGCAGTATTTT

abundance: few
v_gene: TRBV5-1
j_gene: TRBJ2-1
d_gene: -
CDR3aa: CASSLGQRGNEQFF
CDR3nt: TGCGCCAGCAGCTTGGGACAGAGGGGCAATGAGCAGTTCTTC

abundance: -
v_gene: TRBV5-4
j_gene: TRBJ1-6
d_gene: TRBD1
CDR3aa: CASSKWTGNNSPLHF
CDR3nt: TGTGCCAGCAGCAAGTGGACAGGCAATAATTCACCCCTCCACTTT

abundance: -
v_gene: TRBV11-1
j_gene: TRBJ2-7
d_gene: -
CDR3aa: CASSPPHRAVGNSYEQYF
CDR3nt: TGTGCCAGCAGCCCACCTCACAGGGCCGTTGGGAACTCCTACGAGCAGTACTTC

abundance: -
v_gene: TRBV19
j_gene: TRBJ2-1
d_gene: -
CDR3aa: CASTPHILDYSYNEQFF
CDR3nt: TGTGCCAGTACCCCCCACATACTCGACTACTCCTACAATGAGCAGTTCTTC

abundance: few
v_gene: TRBV6-1
j_gene: TRBJ2-7
d_gene: TRBD1
CDR3aa: CASSEPRTGVSYEQYF
CDR3nt: TGTGCCAGCAGTGAACCCCGGACAGGGGTCTCCTACGAGCAGTACTTC

abundance: many
v_gene: TRBV4-3
j_gene: TRBJ1-1
d_gene: TRBD1
CDR3aa: CASSQDLGWQGAASGEAFF
CDR3nt: TGCGCCAGCAGCCAAGATTTGGGGTGGCAGGGGGCGGCCAGCGGTGAAGCTTTCTTT

abundance: -
v_gene: TRBV12-3/TRBV12-4
j_gene: TRBJ2-3
d_gene: TRBD2
CDR3aa: CASTLTSGGAEGDTQYF
CDR3nt: TGTGCCAGCACCCTGACTAGCGGGGGGGCCGAGGGAGATACGCAGTATTTT

abundance: few
v_gene: TRBV18
j_gene: TRBJ2-2
d_gene: TRBD2
CDR3aa: CASSPAFLAGGLTGELFF
CDR3nt: TGTGCCAGCTCACCAGCGTTCCTAGCGGGAGGTCTCACCGGGGAGCTGTTTTTT

abundance: many
v_gene: TRBV6-1
j_gene: TRBJ2-6
d_gene: -
CDR3aa: CASNHDRRLSSGANVLTF
CDR3nt: TGTGCCAGCAACCATGACAGGCGATTAAGCTCTGGGGCCAACGTCCTGACTTTC